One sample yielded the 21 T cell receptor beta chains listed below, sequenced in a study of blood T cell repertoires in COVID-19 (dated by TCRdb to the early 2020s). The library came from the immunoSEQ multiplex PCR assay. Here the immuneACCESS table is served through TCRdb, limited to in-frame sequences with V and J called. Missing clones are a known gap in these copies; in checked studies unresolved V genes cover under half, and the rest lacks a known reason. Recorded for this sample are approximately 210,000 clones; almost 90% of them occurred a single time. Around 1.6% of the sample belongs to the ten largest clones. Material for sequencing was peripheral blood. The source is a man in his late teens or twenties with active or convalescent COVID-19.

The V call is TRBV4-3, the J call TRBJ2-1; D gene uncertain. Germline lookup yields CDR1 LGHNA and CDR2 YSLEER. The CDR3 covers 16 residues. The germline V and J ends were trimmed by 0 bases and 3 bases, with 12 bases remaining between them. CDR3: CASSQDPWSSYNEQFF. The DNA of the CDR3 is TGCGCCAGCAGCCAAGATCCATGGTCTAGCTACAATGAGCAGTTCTTC.

DNA for the CDR3: TGTGCCAGCAGAACCTCCGTGGACAGAAGAGCTCATGAAGCTTTCTTT. Translated, it gives CASRTSVDRRAHEAFF. The chain carries TRBV11-2 and TRBJ1-1; D perhaps matches TRBD1 (6 bases). Trimming left V 6 bases short and J 7 bases short, with 24 bases between. The CDR3 loop spans 16 amino acids. CDR1 SGHAT and CDR2 FQNNGV come from the germline V gene. Full variable domain (remainder filled in from reference TRBV11-2 and TRBJ1-1): EAGVAQSPRYKIIEKRQSVAFWCNPISGHATLYWYQQILGQGPKLLIQFQNNGVVDDSQLPKDRFSAERLKGVDSTLKIQPAKLEDSAVYLCASRTSVDRRAHEAFFGQGTRLTVV.

The CDR3 loop reads CASSLVGFPYEQYF. Here the CDR3 DNA reads TGTGCCAGCAGCTTAGTTGGCTTCCCCTACGAGCAGTACTTC. The V gene is TRBV7-2, the J gene TRBJ2-7; D unresolved. CDR3 length equals 14 residues. Per germline, CDR1 SGHTA and CDR2 FQGNSA. The V end was cut by 1 base, the J end by 2 bases, with 9 bases between.

CDR3: CASSPGTSQGSSYNEQFF. In nucleotides, the CDR3 is TGTGCCAGCAGCCCCGGGACTAGCCAGGGCAGCTCCTACAATGAGCAGTTCTTC. The V and J genes are TRBV3-1 (or the pseudogene TRBV3-2) and TRBJ2-1; 9 nucleotides align to TRBD2. Trimming at V came to 4 bases and at J to 0 bases, leaving 10 bases not matched to a gene. The length of the CDR3 is 18 residues. Germline V gene data show CDR1 as LGHDT and CDR2 as YNNKEL (reference sequence).

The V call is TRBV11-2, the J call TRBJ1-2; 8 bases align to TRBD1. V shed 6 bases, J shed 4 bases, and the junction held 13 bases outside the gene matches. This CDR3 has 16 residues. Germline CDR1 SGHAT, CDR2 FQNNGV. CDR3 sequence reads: CASSLLGTGSSYGYTF. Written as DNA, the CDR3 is TGTGCCAGCAGTCTCCTGGGGACAGGTTCCTCCTATGGCTACACCTTC.

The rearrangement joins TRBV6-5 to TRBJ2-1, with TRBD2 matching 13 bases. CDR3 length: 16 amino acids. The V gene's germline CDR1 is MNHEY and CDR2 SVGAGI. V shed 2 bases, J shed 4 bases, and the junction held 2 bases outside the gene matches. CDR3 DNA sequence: TGTGCCAGCAGTTACCCGACTAGCGGGAGGTACAATGAGCAGTTCTTC. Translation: CASSYPTSGRYNEQFF.

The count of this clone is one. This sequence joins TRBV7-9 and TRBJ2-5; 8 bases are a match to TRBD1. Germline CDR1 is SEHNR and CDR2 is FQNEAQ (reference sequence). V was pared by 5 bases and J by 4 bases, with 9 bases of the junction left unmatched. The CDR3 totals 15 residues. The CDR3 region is CASSHSQGVGETQYF. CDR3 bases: TGTGCCAGCAGCCATTCACAGGGGGTTGGAGAGACCCAGTACTTC.

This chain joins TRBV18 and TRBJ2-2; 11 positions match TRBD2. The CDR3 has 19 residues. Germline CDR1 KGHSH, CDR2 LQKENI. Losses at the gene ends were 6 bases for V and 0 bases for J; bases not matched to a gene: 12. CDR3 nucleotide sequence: TGTGCCAGCTCCTTTTACGTGACTAGCGGGGCTGCGAACACCGGGGAGCTGTTTTTT. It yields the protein CASSFYVTSGAANTGELFF.

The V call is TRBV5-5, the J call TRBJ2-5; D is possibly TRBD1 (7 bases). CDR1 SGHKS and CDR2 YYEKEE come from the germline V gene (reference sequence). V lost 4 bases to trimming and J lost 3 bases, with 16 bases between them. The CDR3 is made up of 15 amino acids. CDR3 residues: CASSRKTGEEETQYF. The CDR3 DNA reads TGTGCCAGCAGCCGTAAAACAGGGGAGGAAGAGACCCAGTACTTC.

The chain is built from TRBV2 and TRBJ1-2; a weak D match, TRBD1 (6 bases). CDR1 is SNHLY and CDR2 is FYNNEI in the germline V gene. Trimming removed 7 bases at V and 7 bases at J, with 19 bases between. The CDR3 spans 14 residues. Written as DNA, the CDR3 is TGTGCCAGCAACCTCAACCCCGGGACACTTGGCTACACCTTC. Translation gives CASNLNPGTLGYTF.

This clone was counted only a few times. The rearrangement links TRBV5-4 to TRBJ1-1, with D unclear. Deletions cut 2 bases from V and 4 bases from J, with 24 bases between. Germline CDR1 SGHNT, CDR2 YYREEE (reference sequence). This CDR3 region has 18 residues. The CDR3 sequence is CASSLWGAYRFIGTEAFF. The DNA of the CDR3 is TGTGCCAGCAGCTTATGGGGAGCGTATCGTTTCATAGGCACTGAAGCTTTCTTT. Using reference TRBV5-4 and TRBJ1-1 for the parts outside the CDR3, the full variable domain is ETGVTQSPTHLIKTRGQQVTLRCSSQSGHNTVSWYQQALGQGPQFIFQYYREEENGRGNFPPRFSGLQFPNYSSELNVNALELDDSALYLCASSLWGAYRFIGTEAFFGQGTRLTVV.

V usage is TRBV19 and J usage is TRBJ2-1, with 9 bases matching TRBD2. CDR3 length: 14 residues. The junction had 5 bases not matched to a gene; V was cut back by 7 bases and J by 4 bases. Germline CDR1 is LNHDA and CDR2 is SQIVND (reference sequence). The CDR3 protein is CASNSGSSYNEQFF. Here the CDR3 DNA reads TGTGCCAGTAATAGCGGGAGTAGTTACAATGAGCAGTTCTTC.

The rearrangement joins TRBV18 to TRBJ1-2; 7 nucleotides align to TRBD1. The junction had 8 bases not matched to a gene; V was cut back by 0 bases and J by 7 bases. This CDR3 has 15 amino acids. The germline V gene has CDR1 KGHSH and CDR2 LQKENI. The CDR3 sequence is CASSPPARGISGYTF. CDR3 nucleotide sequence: TGTGCCAGCTCACCACCGGCCAGGGGGATAAGTGGCTACACCTTC.

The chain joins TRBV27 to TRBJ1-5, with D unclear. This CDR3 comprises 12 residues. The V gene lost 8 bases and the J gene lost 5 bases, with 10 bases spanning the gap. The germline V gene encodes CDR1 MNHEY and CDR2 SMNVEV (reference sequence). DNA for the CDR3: TGTGCCAGCCGCTCGGCGGATCAGCCCCAGCATTTT. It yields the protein CASRSADQPQHF.

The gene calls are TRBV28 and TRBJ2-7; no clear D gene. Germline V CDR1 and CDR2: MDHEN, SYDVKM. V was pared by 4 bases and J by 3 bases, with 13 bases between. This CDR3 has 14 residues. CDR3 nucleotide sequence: TGTGCCAGCAGTTCCGTAGGATCTAGCTACGAGCAGTACTTC. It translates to CASSSVGSSYEQYF. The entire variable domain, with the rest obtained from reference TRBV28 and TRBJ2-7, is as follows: DVKVTQSSRYLVKRTGEKVFLECVQDMDHENMFWYRQDPGLGLRLIYFSYDVKMKEKGDIPEGYSVSREKKERFSLILESASTNQTSMYLCASSSVGSSYEQYFGPGTRLTVT.

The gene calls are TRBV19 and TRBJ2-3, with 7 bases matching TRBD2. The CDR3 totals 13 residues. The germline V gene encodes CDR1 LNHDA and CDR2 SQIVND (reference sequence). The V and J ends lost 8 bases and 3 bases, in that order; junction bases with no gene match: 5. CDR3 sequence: CASGLEETDTQYF. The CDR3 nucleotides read TGTGCCAGTGGACTAGAAGAAACAGATACGCAGTATTTT.

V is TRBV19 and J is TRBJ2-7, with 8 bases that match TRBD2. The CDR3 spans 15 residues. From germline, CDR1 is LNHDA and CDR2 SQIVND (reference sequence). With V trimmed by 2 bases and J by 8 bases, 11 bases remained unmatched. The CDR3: CASSIRGGRSFQQYF. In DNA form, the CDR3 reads TGTGCCAGTAGTATACGTGGCGGGAGGTCCTTTCAGCAGTACTTC.

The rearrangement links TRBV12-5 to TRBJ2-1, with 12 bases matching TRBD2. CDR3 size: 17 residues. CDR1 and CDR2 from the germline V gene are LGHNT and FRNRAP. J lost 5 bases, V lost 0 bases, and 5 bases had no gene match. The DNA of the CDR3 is TGTGCTAGTGGTTTGGTACCTGGACTAGCGGGAAACAATGAGCAGTTCTTC. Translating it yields CASGLVPGLAGNNEQFF.

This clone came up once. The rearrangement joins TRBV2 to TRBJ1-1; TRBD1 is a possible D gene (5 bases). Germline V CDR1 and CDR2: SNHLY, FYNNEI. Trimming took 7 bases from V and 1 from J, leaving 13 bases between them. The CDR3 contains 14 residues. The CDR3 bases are TGTGCCAGCACCGAAACGGGGGGGAACACTGAAGCTTTCTTT. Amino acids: CASTETGGNTEAFF.

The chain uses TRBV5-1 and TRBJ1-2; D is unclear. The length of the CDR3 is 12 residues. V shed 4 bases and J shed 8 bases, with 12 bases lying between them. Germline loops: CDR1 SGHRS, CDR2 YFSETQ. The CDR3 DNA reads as TGCGCCAGCAGCGACGGACTAGGAGGCTACACCTTC. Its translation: CASSDGLGGYTF.

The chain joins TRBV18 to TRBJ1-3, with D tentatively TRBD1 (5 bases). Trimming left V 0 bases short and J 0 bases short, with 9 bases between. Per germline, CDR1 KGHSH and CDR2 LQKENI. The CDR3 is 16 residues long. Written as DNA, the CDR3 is TGTGCCAGCTCACCACCGGGGCTGAACTCTGGAAACACCATATATTTT. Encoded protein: CASSPPGLNSGNTIYF.